This entry lists 22 T cell receptor beta chains sequenced from one sample in a study of cytotoxic CD8 clonotypes in ibrutinib-treated CLL. Measured with immunoSEQ multiplex PCR; TCRdb has only the in-frame clones, and not every one. The data contain about 160,000 clones, approximately 77% of them singletons. The sequences come from PBMCs, collected after 12 months of ibrutinib treatment. The receptor set was obtained from a human donor with chronic lymphocytic leukemia.

The chain links TRBV4-1 to TRBJ1-3; 8 bases are shared with TRBD1. Trimming removed 9 bases from V and 3 bases from J; junction bases left unmatched: 7. Per the germline V gene, CDR1 is MGHRA and CDR2 is YSYEKL. CDR3 length: 14 residues. CDR3 loop: CASTQGTGGNTIYF. CDR3 sequence (DNA): TGCGCCAGTACACAGGGGACAGGTGGAAACACCATATATTTT.

The genes are TRBV13 and TRBJ1-6, with a weak D call TRBD1 (5 bases). V lost 4 bases and J 7 bases, leaving 11 bases between the germline ends. CDR3 length: 14 amino acids. Germline V gene sequence: CDR1 PRHDT, CDR2 FYEKMQ (reference sequence). CDR3 sequence: CASSSQGINSPLHF. Here the CDR3 DNA reads TGTGCCAGCAGCTCCCAGGGTATCAATTCACCCCTCCACTTT. Together with reference TRBV13 and TRBJ1-6, the CDR3 gives the full variable domain: AAGVIQSPRHLIKEKRETATLKCYPIPRHDTVYWYQQGPGQDPQFLISFYEKMQSDKGSIPDRFSAQQFSDYHSELNMSSLELGDSALYFCASSSQGINSPLHFGNGTRLTVT.

V gene TRBV7-9 combines with J gene TRBJ1-3, with D uncertain. The germline V gene encodes CDR1 SEHNR and CDR2 FQNEAQ (reference sequence). The CDR3 has 15 amino acids. The V end was cut by 5 bases, the J end by 3 bases, with 14 bases between. DNA for the CDR3: TGTGCCAGCAGCCACGCGATTTTCTATGGAAACACCATATATTTT. Its protein is CASSHAIFYGNTIYF.

This clone was counted only a few times. The rearrangement joins TRBV11-3 to TRBJ2-1; 10 nucleotides line up with TRBD2. Germline V gene sequence: CDR1 SGHNT, CDR2 YENEEA. The CDR3 loop spans 16 amino acids. The V gene end was trimmed by 4 bases and the J gene end by 7 bases; junction bases not matched to a gene: 10. CDR3 sequence (DNA): TGTGCCAGCAGCTCCGGGGGACTAGCGACCGGTAATGAGCAGTTCTTC. The encoded protein is CASSSGGLATGNEQFF.

On this clone itself: One end of the junction is discordant with germline, which a read error may explain. V is TRBV7-8 and J is TRBJ2-5; 11 bases are a match to TRBD2. The J call could be wrong; TRBJ2-7 is a better fit for the DNA end. CDR3 length equals 15 residues. The germline CDR1 and CDR2 sequences are SGHVS and FQNEAQ. The CDR3 sequence: CASSVAGGPSYEQYF. For the CDR3, the DNA is TGTGCCAGCAGCGTAGCGGGAGGGCCCTCGTACGAGCAGTACTTC.

V usage is TRBV7-3 and J usage is TRBJ1-1; D gene uncertain. CDR3 size: 14 residues. Trimming removed 5 bases from V and 0 bases from J, with 10 bases in between. The germline V gene has CDR1 SGHTA and CDR2 FQGTGA. Written as DNA, the CDR3 is TGTGCCAGCAGCCCGAGGGCAGTGAACACTGAAGCTTTCTTT. Protein product: CASSPRAVNTEAFF.

The chain recombines TRBV2 with TRBJ2-2, with TRBD2 matching 9 bases. Germline V gene sequence: CDR1 SNHLY, CDR2 FYNNEI. V lost 7 bases and J lost 7; bases outside the gene matches: 7. There are 14 residues in the CDR3. CDR3 DNA sequence: TGTGCCAGCAAAAAAGAACTAGCGGGCGGGGAGCTGTTTTTT. Protein product: CASKKELAGGELFF.

The chain recombines TRBV20-1 with TRBJ2-1, with D tentatively TRBD1 or TRBD2 (5 bases each). The germline CDR1 and CDR2 sequences are DFQATT and SNEGSKA (reference sequence). V lost 3 bases to trimming and J lost 9 bases, with 9 bases between them. CDR3 size: 11 residues. This chain's CDR3 is CSASPGTEQFF. The CDR3, as DNA: TGCAGTGCTAGCCCGGGGACTGAGCAGTTCTTC.

The sample holds a few counts of this clone. The chain employs TRBV7-3 and TRBJ1-2; D is perhaps TRBD1 (5 bases). CDR1 and CDR2 (germline): SGHTA, FQGTGA. The V end was cut by 5 bases, the J end by 2 bases, with 12 bases between. The length of the CDR3 is 14 residues. In DNA, the CDR3 is TGTGCCAGCAGCACGACGACAGCAAACTATGGCTACACCTTC. Translated, it gives CASSTTTANYGYTF.

This chain connects TRBV5-1 to TRBJ2-1; possibly TRBD1 or TRBD2 for D (6 bases each). The length of the CDR3 is 13 residues. V lost 0 bases and J 9 bases, leaving 10 bases between the germline ends. Germline V gives CDR1 SGHRS, CDR2 YFSETQ. This CDR3 is CASSLEGGPEQFF. CDR3 coding DNA: TGCGCCAGCAGCTTGGAGGGGGGCCCTGAGCAGTTCTTC.

The J gene is TRBJ2-3, the V gene TRBV2, with 10 bases that match TRBD1. V lost 8 bases, J lost 3 bases, and 20 bases stayed unmatched. Germline lookup yields CDR1 SNHLY and CDR2 FYNNEI. The CDR3 contains 19 residues. CDR3 protein: CASRPGKRDRGLKTDTQYF. DNA for the CDR3: TGTGCCAGCCGCCCGGGAAAACGGGACAGGGGCCTCAAAACAGATACGCAGTATTTT.

The chain has TRBV15 and TRBJ2-7; D remains unclear. The V gene lost 3 bases and the J gene lost 6 bases, with 12 bases spanning the gap. Germline CDR1 LNHNV, CDR2 YYDKDF (reference sequence). There are 13 residues in the CDR3. CDR3 DNA sequence: TGTGCCACCAGCAGGGACCTCGTGGCCGAGCAGTACTTC. Its translation: CATSRDLVAEQYF.

This rearrangement joins TRBV5-1 to TRBJ2-1, with 14 bases fitting TRBD2. Trimming removed 3 bases from V and 1 base from J; junction bases left unmatched: 9. This CDR3 comprises 19 residues. Germline values: CDR1 SGHRS, CDR2 YFSETQ. The CDR3 sequence is CASSSIGTSGSGSYNEQFF. The CDR3 DNA reads as TGCGCCAGCAGCTCCATTGGGACTAGCGGGAGTGGGTCCTACAATGAGCAGTTCTTC.

This rearrangement joins TRBV7-8 to TRBJ1-2; no reliable D call. The germline V and J ends were trimmed by 2 bases and 5 bases, with 9 bases remaining between them. CDR1 and CDR2 (germline): SGHVS, FQNEAQ. The CDR3 covers 13 residues. The CDR3 sequence is CASSLSVTYGYTF. The CDR3 region has the DNA TGTGCCAGCAGCTTATCAGTGACGTATGGCTACACCTTC.

This clone was observed once. This chain uses TRBV18 with TRBJ2-7; D is possibly TRBD1 (6 bases). CDR3 length equals 13 residues. Germline V gives CDR1 KGHSH, CDR2 LQKENI. The V end lost 4 bases, the J end lost 2 bases, and 9 bases lay between the germline ends. CDR3 loop: CASSRTDTYEQYF. DNA of the CDR3: TGTGCCAGCTCACGGACAGATACCTACGAGCAGTACTTC.

This chain joins TRBV6-5 and TRBJ2-7, with 7 nucleotides matching TRBD1. The V segment lost 5 bases and the J segment 7 bases; nucleotides outside the gene matches: 8. This CDR3 contains 13 residues. Looked up from germline, CDR1 is MNHEY and CDR2 is SVGAGI. CDR3 residues: CASSKQGLWEQYF. The CDR3 coding sequence is TGTGCCAGCAGTAAACAGGGGTTGTGGGAGCAGTACTTC.

Concerning this clone: The same CDR3 can be traced to other DNA sequences in this sample. The chain couples TRBV11-3 to TRBJ1-3; D ambiguous. V was cut by 0 bases and J by 2 bases, with 5 bases left in between. The CDR3 covers 14 residues. Germline-derived CDR1 and CDR2 are SGHNT and YENEEA. The CDR3 reads CASSLDGTGNTIYF. CDR3 DNA sequence: TGTGCCAGCAGCTTAGATGGAACTGGAAACACCATATATTTT. Supplemented by reference TRBV11-3 and TRBJ1-3, the full variable domain reads EAGVVQSPRYKIIEKKQPVAFWCNPISGHNTLYWYLQNLGQGPELLIRYENEEAVDDSQLPKDRFSAERLKGVDSTLKIQPAELGDSAVYLCASSLDGTGNTIYFGEGSWLTVV.

The CDR3 DNA follows: TGTGCCAGCGTCCGTGGCACAGATACGCAGTATTTT. Protein product: CASVRGTDTQYF. The rearrangement joins TRBV25-1 to TRBJ2-3; D uncertain. CDR1 MGHDK and CDR2 SYGVNS come from the germline V gene. V was pared by 8 bases and J by 1 base, with 7 bases between. CDR3 size: 12 residues.

The chain couples TRBV29-1 to TRBJ1-1; D gene ambiguous. Germline CDR1 and CDR2: SQVTM and ANQGSEA. Trimming cost V 7 bases and J 1 base, with 7 bases left between them. CDR3 length equals 11 residues. For the CDR3, the DNA is TGCAGCGCCCGGTCGAACACTGAAGCTTTCTTT. Protein sequence: CSARSNTEAFF.

This clone was detected a few times. This chain uses TRBV6-6 with TRBJ1-2, with 8 bases identical to TRBD1. This CDR3 comprises 13 residues. Trimming cost V 5 bases and J 4 bases; bases outside gene matches: 3. CDR1 and CDR2 from the germline V gene are MNHNY and SVGAGI (reference sequence). The CDR3 here is CASSRQGRYGYTF. DNA for the CDR3: TGTGCCAGCAGTCGACAGGGGCGCTATGGCTACACCTTC.

The gene calls are TRBV6-5 and TRBJ2-7; D perhaps matches TRBD2 (7 bases). The germline V gene encodes CDR1 MNHEY and CDR2 SVGAGI. The V end lost 5 bases, the J end lost 7 bases, and 21 bases lay between the germline ends. The CDR3 spans 15 residues. The CDR3 protein is CASSPRGGANGEQYF. The CDR3, as DNA: TGTGCCAGCAGTCCCCGTGGGGGGGCAAATGGGGAGCAGTACTTC.

The rearrangement links TRBV15 to TRBJ1-3; TRBD1 might be the D (5 bases). Per germline, CDR1 LNHNV and CDR2 YYDKDF (reference sequence). Trimming left V 2 bases short and J 4 bases short, with 21 bases between. The CDR3 length is 18 residues. The CDR3 loop reads CATSRYPRAGRTGNTIYF. In DNA, the CDR3 is TGTGCCACCAGCAGATACCCTCGCGCGGGCAGGACAGGAAACACCATATATTTT.